The present T cell receptor beta chain was sequenced within a study of T cell repertoires in cytomegalovirus infection. Study details: Shared public TCR beta signatures pointed to both CMV infection and a matching HLA type.

TCRdb itself ran the reads through MiXCR, one entry per CDR3 protein. The table lists about 890,000 distinct CDR3 sequences, roughly 31% of them singletons. The length of the CDR3 is 13 residues. The ends were cut back, 0 bases at V and 4 bases at J, with 9 bases in the middle. Germline-derived CDR1 and CDR2 are DFQATT and SNEGSKA (reference sequence). This clonotype was detected only a few times. Its antigen remains unknown. The chain links TRBV20-1 to TRBJ1-1; no reliable D call. The starting material was cultured CD8+ T cells from PBMCs, obtained from culture after CMV antigen stimulation. The clonotype comes from a human donor in good health (CMV status not recorded). Some clones in this sample may be carry-over from other donors' samples. In DNA, the CDR3 is TGCAGTGCTAGAGATGGTCAGACCACTGAAGCTTTCTTT. Translated, it gives CSARDGQTTEAFF.